This passage covers 6 T cell receptor beta chains from one sample sequenced in a study of blood T cell repertoires in COVID-19. Sequencing used immunoSEQ multiplex PCR; TCRdb keeps in-frame clones, though not all of them. The sample yields approximately 150,000 clones, over 65% seen once. Sequencing was performed on peripheral blood. Every receptor here comes from a man in his fifties or sixties with acute or convalescent COVID-19.

The V and J genes are TRBV7-9 and TRBJ1-5; no firm D call. V lost 4 bases to trimming and J lost 2 bases, with 9 bases between them. The CDR3 is 14 residues long. Germline V gene data show CDR1 as SEHNR and CDR2 as FQNEAQ (reference sequence). The DNA for the CDR3 is TGTGCCAGCAGCTCGGAGGATGGCAATCAGCCCCAGCATTTT. Its translation: CASSSEDGNQPQHF. The complete variable domain, with remaining parts taken from reference TRBV7-9 and TRBJ1-5, reads DTGVSQNPRHKITKRGQNVTFRCDPISEHNRLYWYRQTLGQGPEFLTYFQNEAQLEKSRLLSDRFSAERPKGSFSTLEIQRTEQGDSAMYLCASSSEDGNQPQHFGDGTRLSIL.

The chain couples TRBV11-2 to TRBJ2-3, with D tentatively TRBD2 (5 bases). The CDR3 is 13 amino acids. Germline V gene lookup returns CDR1 SGHAT and CDR2 FQNNGV. Trimming removed 6 bases from V and 2 bases from J, with 9 bases in between. The CDR3 reads CASRRLSTDTQYF. The CDR3 region has the DNA TGTGCCAGCAGGCGACTATCCACAGATACGCAGTATTTT. The variable domain in full, completed from reference TRBV11-2 and TRBJ2-3, reads EAGVAQSPRYKIIEKRQSVAFWCNPISGHATLYWYQQILGQGPKLLIQFQNNGVVDDSQLPKDRFSAERLKGVDSTLKIQPAKLEDSAVYLCASRRLSTDTQYFGPGTRLTVL.

In nucleotides, the CDR3 is TGTGCCAGCACGTCTGACAGGACGAACACTGAAGCTTTCTTT. It yields the protein CASTSDRTNTEAFF. V and J are TRBV6-5 and TRBJ1-1; TRBD1 is a possible D gene (6 bases). Trimming left V 7 bases short and J 1 base short, with 13 bases between. The length of the CDR3 is 14 residues. Germline V gene data show CDR1 as MNHEY and CDR2 as SVGAGI.

This chain uses TRBV2 with TRBJ1-2; 9 nucleotides line up with TRBD1. The CDR3 runs 14 residues. The junction had 4 bases not matched to a gene; V was cut back by 1 base and J by 7 bases. The germline CDR1 and CDR2 sequences are SNHLY and FYNNEI. CDR3 residues: CASSEGTGASGYTF. In nucleotides, the CDR3 is TGTGCCAGCAGTGAAGGGACAGGGGCCAGTGGCTACACCTTC. Combining the CDR3 with reference TRBV2 and TRBJ1-2 gives the whole variable domain EPEVTQTPSHQVTQMGQEVILRCVPISNHLYFYWYRQILGQKVEFLVSFYNNEISEKSEIFDDQFSVERPDGSNFTLKIRSTKLEDSAMYFCASSEGTGASGYTFGSGTRLTVV.

The V gene is TRBV18, the J gene TRBJ1-3, with a tentative D call TRBD1 (5 bases). Trimming left V 2 bases short and J 2 bases short, with 10 bases between. Germline lookup yields CDR1 KGHSH and CDR2 LQKENI. This CDR3 spans 15 amino acids. Written as DNA, the CDR3 is TGTGCCAGCTCACCAGAAACAGGAACTGGAAACACCATATATTTT. Translating gives CASSPETGTGNTIYF.

The rearrangement links TRBV6-1 to TRBJ2-3, with 12 bases identical to TRBD2. The germline V gene has CDR1 MNHNS and CDR2 SASEGT. V gave up 7 bases and J gave up 0 bases; unmatched junction bases: 8. The CDR3 covers 17 residues. The CDR3 here is CASTDRLAGDSTDTQYF. The DNA for the CDR3 is TGTGCCAGCACTGATAGACTAGCGGGGGATAGCACAGATACGCAGTATTTT.